Reported below is one T cell receptor (beta chain). Its antigen is unknown. This CDR3 spans 17 amino acids. Germline CDR1 MDHEN, CDR2 SYDVKM. Trimming cost V 5 bases and J 2 bases; bases outside gene matches: 11. Sequencing was performed with immunoSEQ multiplex PCR; in TCRdb, only in-frame clones are kept and a portion is missing. The sample records 550,000 to 700,000 clones, 60% to 75% being singletons. This sample stems from a study of shared clonotypes between healthy human individuals. General study points: Though the depth was large, rarefaction showed that sorted-subset sequencing was incomplete.

The chain uses TRBV28 and TRBJ2-3; 9 bases map to TRBD1. The sample taken for sequencing was memory CD4+ T cells sorted from blood. Noted subset: CD45RA-negative fraction. The TCR comes from a woman in her thirties in good health. For the CDR3, the DNA is TGTGCCAGCAGTGGGGAACCGGGACAGGGATTCACAGATACGCAGTATTTT. Translation: CASSGEPGQGFTDTQYF.